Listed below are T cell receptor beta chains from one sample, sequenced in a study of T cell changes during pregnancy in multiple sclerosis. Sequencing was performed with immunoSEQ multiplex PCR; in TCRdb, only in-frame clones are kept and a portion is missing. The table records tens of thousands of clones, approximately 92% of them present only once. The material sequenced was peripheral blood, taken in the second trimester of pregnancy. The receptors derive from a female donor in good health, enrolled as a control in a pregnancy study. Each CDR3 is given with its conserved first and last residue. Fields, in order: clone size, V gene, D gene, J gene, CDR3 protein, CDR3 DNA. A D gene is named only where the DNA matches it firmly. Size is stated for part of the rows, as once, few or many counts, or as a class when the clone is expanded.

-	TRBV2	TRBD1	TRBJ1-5	CASSRGLGNQPQHF	TGTGCCAGCAGCAGGGGGCTCGGCAATCAGCCCCAGCATTTT
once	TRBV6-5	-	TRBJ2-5	CASSYDAEETQYF	TGTGCCAGCAGTTACGATGCAGAAGAGACCCAGTACTTC
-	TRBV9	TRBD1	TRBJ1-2	CASSGTGRNGYTF	TGTGCCAGCTCGGGGACAGGGAGAAATGGCTACACCTTC
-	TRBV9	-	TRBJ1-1	CASSLRQDDTEAFF	TGTGCCAGCAGCTTACGACAGGACGACACTGAAGCTTTCTTT
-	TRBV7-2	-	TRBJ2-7	CASSQNVGDISYEQYF	TGTGCCAGCAGCCAAAACGTCGGGGACATCTCCTACGAGCAGTACTTC
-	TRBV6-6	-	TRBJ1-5	CASSYGGAGNQPQHF	TGTGCCAGCAGTTACGGGGGGGCGGGCAATCAGCCCCAGCATTTT
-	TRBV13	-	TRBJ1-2	CASSVGHINYGYTF	TGTGCCAGCAGCGTGGGACATATTAACTATGGCTACACCTTC
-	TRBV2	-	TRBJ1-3	CASSEGPGASGNTIYF	TGTGCCAGCAGTGAGGGGCCAGGGGCCTCTGGAAACACCATATATTTT
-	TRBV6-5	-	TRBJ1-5	CASSYKGGQPQHF	TGTGCCAGCAGTTACAAGGGCGGGCAGCCCCAGCATTTT
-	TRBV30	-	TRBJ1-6	CACSREAEISPLHF	TGTGCCTGTTCCAGGGAGGCAGAGATTTCACCCCTCCACTTT
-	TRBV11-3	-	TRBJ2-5	CASSLDWGQEKGTQYF	TGTGCCAGCAGCTTAGATTGGGGGCAGGAAAAGGGGACCCAGTACTTC
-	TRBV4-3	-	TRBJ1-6	CASSQDQGNSPLHF	TGCGCCAGCAGCCAAGATCAGGGGAATTCACCCCTCCACTTT
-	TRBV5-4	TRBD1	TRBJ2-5	CASSFAGGFGETQYF	TGTGCCAGCAGCTTTGCAGGGGGCTTCGGAGAGACCCAGTACTTC
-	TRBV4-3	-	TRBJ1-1	CASSQTGNTEAFF	TGCGCCAGCAGCCAAACTGGGAACACTGAAGCTTTCTTT
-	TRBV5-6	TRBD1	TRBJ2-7	CASRQGTVGEQYF	TGTGCCAGCAGGCAGGGGACAGTCGGTGAGCAGTACTTC
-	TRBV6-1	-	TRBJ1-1	CASRLTGYTEAFF	TGTGCCAGCAGACTCACAGGGTACACTGAAGCTTTCTTT
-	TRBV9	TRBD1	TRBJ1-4	CASSVGQGGKEKLFF	TGTGCCAGCAGCGTGGGACAGGGAGGGAAAGAAAAACTGTTTTTT
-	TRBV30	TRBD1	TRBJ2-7	CAWIATDRGGSFEQYF	TGTGCCTGGATCGCTACGGACAGGGGAGGATCCTTTGAGCAGTACTTC
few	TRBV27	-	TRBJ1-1	CASSLIARSEAFF	TGTGCCAGCAGTTTAATAGCCCGGAGTGAAGCTTTCTTT
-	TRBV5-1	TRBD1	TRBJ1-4	CASSLGQFGEKLFF	TGCGCCAGCAGCCTGGGACAGTTCGGTGAAAAACTGTTTTTT
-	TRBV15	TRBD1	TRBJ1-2	CATSRDALGTENYGYTF	TGTGCCACCAGCAGAGACGCTCTAGGGACAGAGAATTATGGCTACACCTTC
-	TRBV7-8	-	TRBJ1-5	CASSTAGWPQHF	TGTGCCAGCAGCACCGCGGGGTGGCCCCAGCATTTT
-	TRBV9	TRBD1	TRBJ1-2	CASSVMTGGVFGYTF	TGTGCCAGCAGCGTCATGACAGGGGGCGTGTTTGGCTACACCTTC
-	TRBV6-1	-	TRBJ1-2	CASSERGGGAIYGYTF	TGTGCCAGCAGCGAAAGGGGCGGAGGGGCAATCTATGGCTACACCTTC
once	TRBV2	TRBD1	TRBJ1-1	CASSEGAGTGVTEAFF	TGTGCCAGCAGTGAAGGGGCAGGGACAGGGGTGACTGAAGCTTTCTTT
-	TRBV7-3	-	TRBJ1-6	CASSSGSSYNSPLHF	TGTGCCAGCAGCTCGGGGAGCTCCTATAATTCACCCCTCCACTTT
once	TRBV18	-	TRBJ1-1	CASSPRWEGNTEAFF	TGTGCCAGCTCACCAAGGTGGGAGGGGAACACTGAAGCTTTCTTT
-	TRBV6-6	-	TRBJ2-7	CASTINGGAFYEQYF	TGTGCCAGCACCATAAACGGGGGAGCATTCTACGAGCAGTACTTC
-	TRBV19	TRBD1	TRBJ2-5	CASSPAGTGGRETQYF	TGTGCCAGTAGTCCAGCCGGGACAGGGGGCAGAGAGACCCAGTACTTC
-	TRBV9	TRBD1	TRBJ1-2	CASSFGTASGAGYTF	TGTGCCAGCAGCTTTGGGACAGCCTCCGGAGCGGGCTACACCTTC
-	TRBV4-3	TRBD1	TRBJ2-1	CASSQDGTGSYNEQFF	TGCGCCAGCAGCCAAGATGGGACAGGATCCTACAATGAGCAGTTCTTC
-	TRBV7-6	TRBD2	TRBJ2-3	CASSVLSGGARTDTQYF	TGTGCCAGCAGCGTGCTCAGCGGGGGGGCACGCACAGATACGCAGTATTTT
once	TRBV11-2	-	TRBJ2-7	CASSPRQPRAYEQYF	TGTGCCAGCAGCCCCCGGCAGCCGAGGGCCTACGAGCAGTACTTC
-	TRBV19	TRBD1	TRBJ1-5	CASSIYLTGGNQPQHF	TGTGCCAGTAGTATTTATTTGACAGGGGGAAATCAGCCCCAGCATTTT
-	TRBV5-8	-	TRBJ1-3	CASSFGISGNTIYF	TGTGCCAGCAGCTTCGGGATCTCTGGAAACACCATATATTTT
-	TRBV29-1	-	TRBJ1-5	CSVTTGEEGQPQHF	TGCAGCGTGACTACCGGGGAGGAGGGGCAGCCCCAGCATTTT
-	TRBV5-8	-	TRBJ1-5	CASSLTVSNQPQHF	TGTGCCAGCAGCTTGACGGTTAGCAATCAGCCCCAGCATTTT
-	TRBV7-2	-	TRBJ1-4	CASSLARGSSNEKLFF	TGTGCCAGCAGCTTAGCTCGCGGGTCATCTAATGAAAAACTGTTTTTT
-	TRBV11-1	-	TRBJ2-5	CASRALAYPQETQYF	TGTGCCAGCAGAGCCCTAGCGTACCCACAAGAGACCCAGTACTTC
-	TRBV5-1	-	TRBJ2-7	CASNQGGGIYEQYF	TGCGCCAGCAATCAAGGGGGGGGTATCTACGAGCAGTACTTC
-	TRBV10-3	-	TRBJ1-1	CAISDRTSPQNTEAFF	TGTGCCATCAGTGACAGAACCTCACCCCAGAACACTGAAGCTTTCTTT
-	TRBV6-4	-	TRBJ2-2	CASTDTNTGELFF	TGTGCCAGCACCGACACAAACACCGGGGAGCTGTTTTTT
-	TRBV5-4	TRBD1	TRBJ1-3	CASSLDRGVSGNTIYF	TGTGCCAGCAGCTTGGACAGGGGAGTATCTGGAAACACCATATATTTT
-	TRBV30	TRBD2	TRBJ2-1	CAWVAGVYNEQFF	TGTGCCTGGGTAGCGGGGGTCTACAATGAGCAGTTCTTC
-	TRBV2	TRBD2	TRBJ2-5	CASSPGGYQETQYF	TGTGCCAGCAGTCCCGGGGGGTACCAAGAGACCCAGTACTTC
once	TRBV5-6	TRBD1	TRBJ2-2	CASSRLGGQGTGELFF	TGTGCCAGCAGTCGTTTAGGGGGACAGGGAACCGGGGAGCTGTTTTTT
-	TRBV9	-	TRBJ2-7	CASSDSEGIYEQYF	TGTGCCAGCAGCGATAGTGAGGGAATCTACGAGCAGTACTTC
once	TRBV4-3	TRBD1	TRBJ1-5	CASSQDFRGYQPQHF	TGCGCCAGCAGCCAAGATTTCAGGGGGTATCAGCCCCAGCATTTT
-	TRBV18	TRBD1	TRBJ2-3	CASSPETGARDTDTQYF	TGTGCCAGCTCACCCGAGACAGGGGCGAGGGACACAGATACGCAGTATTTT
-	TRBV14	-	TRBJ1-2	CASSQVGGGRYGYTF	TGTGCCAGCAGCCAAGTCGGCGGGGGAAGGTATGGCTACACCTTC
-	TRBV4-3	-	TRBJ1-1	CASSQDMYTEAFF	TGCGCCAGCAGCCAAGATATGTACACTGAAGCTTTCTTT
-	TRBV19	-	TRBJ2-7	CASSSSLRYEQYF	TGTGCCAGTAGTAGTAGCTTACGGTACGAGCAGTACTTC
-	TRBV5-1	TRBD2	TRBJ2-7	CASSFPSGGNYEQYF	TGCGCCAGCAGCTTCCCTAGCGGGGGAAACTACGAGCAGTACTTC
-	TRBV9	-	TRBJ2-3	CASSLGSGGAEDTQYF	TGTGCCAGCAGCCTGGGCAGTGGGGGGGCCGAAGATACGCAGTATTTT
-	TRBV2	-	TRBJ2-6	CASKPGLSGANVLTF	TGTGCCAGCAAGCCCGGTTTATCTGGGGCCAACGTCCTGACTTTC
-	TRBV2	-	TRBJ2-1	CASSETRFLYNEQFF	TGTGCCAGCAGTGAAACCAGGTTCCTATACAATGAGCAGTTCTTC
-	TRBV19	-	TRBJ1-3	CASIRNSQHSGNTIYF	TGTGCCAGTATTAGGAACAGCCAACACTCTGGAAACACCATATATTTT
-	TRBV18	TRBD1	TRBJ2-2	CASSPTAGQGHTGELFF	TGTGCCAGCTCACCCACCGCGGGACAGGGTCACACCGGGGAGCTGTTTTTT
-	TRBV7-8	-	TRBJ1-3	CASSFTTGGNTIYF	TGTGCCAGCAGCTTCACCACGGGAGGAAACACCATATATTTT